Shown below are 5 T cell receptor beta chains from a single sample sequenced in a study of vaccination effects on CD4 cells after COVID-19. The antigens these receptors bind are not known. With the ViraFEST assay, the study expanded antigen-specific CD4+ T cells using viral peptide pools, then sequenced them. Following an approximately eleven-day culture, CD4+ T cells were purified. Of the BNT162b2 and mRNA-1273 vaccines, participants received two doses of one or the other. Measured with immunoSEQ multiplex PCR; TCRdb has only the in-frame clones, and not every one. This sample has 25,000 to 30,000 clones, with 75% to 90% found just once. The sequencing here drew on CD4+ T cells from PBMCs cultured with SARS-CoV-2 spike peptides, taken after COVID-19 vaccination. These TCRs come from a human donor who received a COVID-19 vaccine. Some clones in this sample may be carry-over from other donors' samples.

V gene TRBV18 combines with J gene TRBJ2-3; D is undetermined. Germline CDR1 reads KGHSH; CDR2 reads LQKENI. This CDR3 comprises 14 residues. V lost 0 bases and J 2 bases, leaving 6 bases between the germline ends. As DNA, the CDR3 is TGTGCCAGCTCACCACCTACGCACACAGATACGCAGTATTTT. Protein sequence: CASSPPTHTDTQYF.

CDR3 residues: CASRTGYRFSTEAFF. DNA for the CDR3: TGTGCCAGCAGGACAGGGTATCGGTTTAGCACTGAAGCTTTCTTT. The J gene is TRBJ1-1, the V gene TRBV28, with TRBD1 matching over 7 bases. After removal of 6 bases from V and 4 bases from J, the junction contained 11 bases not matched to a gene. The CDR3 is 15 amino acids. CDR1 and CDR2 from the germline V gene are MDHEN and SYDVKM.

V and J are TRBV4-1 and TRBJ2-1; D remains ambiguous. Deletions cut 2 bases from V and 0 bases from J, with 8 bases between. The CDR3 spans 15 residues. CDR1 and CDR2 from the germline V gene are MGHRA and YSYEKL. CDR3 nucleotide sequence: TGCGCCAGCAGCCAACTTGGAAGCTCCTACAATGAGCAGTTCTTC. It is translated as CASSQLGSSYNEQFF.

This clone was seen a few times. The chain couples TRBV24-1 to TRBJ2-2; D possibly matches TRBD1 or TRBD2 (5 bases each). The length of the CDR3 is 16 residues. Germline V lookup: CDR1 KGHDR, CDR2 SFDVKD. V shed 4 bases and J shed 5 bases, with 16 bases lying between them. CDR3 nucleotides: TGTGCCACCAGTGAGAATACCGGGACCAAAACCGGGGAGCTGTTTTTT. It specifies CATSENTGTKTGELFF.

This clone is medium-sized by share. The chain employs TRBV19 and TRBJ2-1; 7 bases are a match to TRBD1. Unmatched junction bases numbered 6, after V lost 3 bases and J lost 10 bases. Germline V lookup: CDR1 LNHDA, CDR2 SQIVND (reference sequence). The CDR3 sequence is 13 residues long. CDR3 nucleotides: TGTGCCAGTAGTATGGGACAGCCTGGGGAGCAGTTCTTC. Translating it yields CASSMGQPGEQFF.